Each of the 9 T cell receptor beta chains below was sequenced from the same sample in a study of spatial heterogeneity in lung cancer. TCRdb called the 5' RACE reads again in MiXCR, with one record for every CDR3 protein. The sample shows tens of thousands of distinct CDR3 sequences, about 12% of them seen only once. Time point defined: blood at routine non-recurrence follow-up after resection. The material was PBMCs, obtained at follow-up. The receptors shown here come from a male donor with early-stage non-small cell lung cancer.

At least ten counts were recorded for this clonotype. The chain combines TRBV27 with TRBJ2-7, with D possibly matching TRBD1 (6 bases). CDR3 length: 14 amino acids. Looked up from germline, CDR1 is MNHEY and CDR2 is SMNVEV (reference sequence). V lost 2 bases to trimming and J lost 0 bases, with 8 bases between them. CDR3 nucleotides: TGTGCCAGCAGTTTAACAGGGAGCTCCTACGAGCAGTACTTC. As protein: CASSLTGSSYEQYF.

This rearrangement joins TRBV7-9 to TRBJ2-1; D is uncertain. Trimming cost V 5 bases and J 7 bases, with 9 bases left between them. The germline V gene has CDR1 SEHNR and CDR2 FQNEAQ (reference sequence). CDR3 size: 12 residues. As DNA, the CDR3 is TGTGCCAGCAGCCCCCCTTTGAATGAGCAGTTCTTC. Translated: CASSPPLNEQFF.

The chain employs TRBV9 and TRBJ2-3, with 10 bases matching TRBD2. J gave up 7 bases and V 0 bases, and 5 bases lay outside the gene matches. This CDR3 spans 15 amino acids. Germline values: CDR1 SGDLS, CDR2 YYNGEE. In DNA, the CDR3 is TGTGCCAGCAGCGTAGCCCCTAGCGGGGGACATACGCAGTATTTT. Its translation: CASSVAPSGGHTQYF.

This CDR3 reads CASSQGQGPSAFF. CDR3 nucleotides: TGTGCCAGCAGCCAAGGACAGGGTCCATCAGCTTTCTTT. The chain uses TRBV3-1 and TRBJ1-1, with 7 bases matching TRBD1. Germline CDR1 is LGHDT and CDR2 is YNNKEL (reference sequence). CDR3 size: 13 residues. With 1 base clipped from V and 10 bases from J, the junction kept 6 bases outside the gene matches.

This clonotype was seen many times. CDR3: CASSQVLGLANEQFF. CDR3 DNA: TGCGCCAGCAGCCAGGTTCTGGGACTAGCAAATGAGCAGTTCTTC. V gene TRBV4-1 combines with J gene TRBJ2-1, with TRBD2 matching 9 bases. The CDR3 is 15 residues long. With V trimmed by 3 bases and J by 7 bases, 7 bases remained unmatched. CDR1 MGHRA and CDR2 YSYEKL come from the germline V gene.

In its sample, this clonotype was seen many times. The CDR3 is CSVGVGQLYGYTF. CDR3 in DNA: TGCAGCGTTGGGGTCGGGCAACTCTATGGCTACACCTTC. V gene TRBV29-1 combines with J gene TRBJ1-2; no reliable D call. The V end lost 4 bases, the J end lost 4 bases, and 13 bases lay between the germline ends. Germline V gene sequence: CDR1 SQVTM, CDR2 ANQGSEA. The CDR3 is 13 amino acids.

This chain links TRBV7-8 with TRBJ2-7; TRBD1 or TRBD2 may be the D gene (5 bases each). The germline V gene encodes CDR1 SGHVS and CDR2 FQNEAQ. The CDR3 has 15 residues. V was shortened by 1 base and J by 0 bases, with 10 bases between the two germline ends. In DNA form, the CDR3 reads TGTGCCAGCAGCTTAGACGGGACGAGCTCCTACGAGCAGTACTTC. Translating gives CASSLDGTSSYEQYF.

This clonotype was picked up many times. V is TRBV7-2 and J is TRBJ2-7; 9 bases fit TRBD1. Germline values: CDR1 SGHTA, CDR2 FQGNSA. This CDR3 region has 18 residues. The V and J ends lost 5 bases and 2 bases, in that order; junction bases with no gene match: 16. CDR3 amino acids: CASSHGQGSFPGPYEQYF. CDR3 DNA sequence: TGTGCCAGCAGCCACGGACAGGGGAGTTTTCCAGGGCCCTACGAGCAGTACTTC.

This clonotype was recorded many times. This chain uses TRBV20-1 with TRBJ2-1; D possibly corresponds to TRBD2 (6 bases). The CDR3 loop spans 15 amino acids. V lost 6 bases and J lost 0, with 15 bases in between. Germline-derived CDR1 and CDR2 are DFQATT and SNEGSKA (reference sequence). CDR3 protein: CSAGDAGSSYNEQFF. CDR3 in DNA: TGCAGTGCGGGGGACGCGGGAAGCTCCTACAATGAGCAGTTCTTC.